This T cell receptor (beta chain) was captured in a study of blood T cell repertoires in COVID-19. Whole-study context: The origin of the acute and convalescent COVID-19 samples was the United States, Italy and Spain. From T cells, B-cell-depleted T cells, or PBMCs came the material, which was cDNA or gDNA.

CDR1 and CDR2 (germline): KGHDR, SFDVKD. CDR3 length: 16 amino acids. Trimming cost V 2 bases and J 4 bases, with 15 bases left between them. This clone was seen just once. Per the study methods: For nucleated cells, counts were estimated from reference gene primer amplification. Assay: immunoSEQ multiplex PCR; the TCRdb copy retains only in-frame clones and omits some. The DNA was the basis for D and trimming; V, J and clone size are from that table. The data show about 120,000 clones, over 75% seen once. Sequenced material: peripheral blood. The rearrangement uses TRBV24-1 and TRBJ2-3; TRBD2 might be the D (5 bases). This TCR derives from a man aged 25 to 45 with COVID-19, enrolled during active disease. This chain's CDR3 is CATSDSASPAPDTQYF. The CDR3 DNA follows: TGTGCCACCAGTGATTCGGCTAGCCCTGCTCCAGATACGCAGTATTTT.